These T cell receptor beta chains were read from a single sample in a study of T cell responses to AZD1222 COVID-19 vaccine. The data were produced by immunoSEQ multiplex PCR, yet TCRdb's version contains in-frame clones alone and is incomplete. The table shows roughly 75,000 clones, with 84% occurring only once. The sample in question was peripheral blood, obtained on day 0 of AZD1222 vaccination. The receptor set was obtained from an adult in good health. Both conserved end residues are part of each CDR3. The D gene is left open where the match is weak. The size field is filled for only some rows; it gives once, few, many or a size class.

size: .
J: TRBJ1-4
D: .
V: TRBV6-6
DNA: TGTGCCAGCAGTTACAGGGTGTGGAAACTGTTTTTT
CDR3: CASSYRVWKLFF

size: .
J: TRBJ2-7
D: .
V: TRBV4-1
DNA: TGCGCCAGCAGCCAAGCAGACCAGGGTCTCTACGAGCAGTACTTC
CDR3: CASSQADQGLYEQYF

size: .
J: TRBJ1-2
D: .
V: TRBV5-4
DNA: TGTGCCAGCAGCTTGAGGAAAACAGGCGCGACAGGCACCTATGGCTACACCTTC
CDR3: CASSLRKTGATGTYGYTF

size: .
J: TRBJ1-2
D: .
V: TRBV28
DNA: TGTGCCAGCAGCTCTCCCTACCGAGACAGCGGGGGGTACTTC
CDR3: CASSSPYRDSGGYF

size: .
J: TRBJ2-7
D: TRBD1
V: TRBV5-1
DNA: TGCGCCAGCAGCTTCGGGGGACAGGGTTCCTACGAGCAGTACTTC
CDR3: CASSFGGQGSYEQYF

size: .
J: TRBJ2-7
D: .
V: TRBV4-3
DNA: TGCGCCAGCAGCCACAAACTAGCAGAATCCTACGAGCAGTACTTC
CDR3: CASSHKLAESYEQYF

size: .
J: TRBJ1-1
D: TRBD1
V: TRBV9
DNA: TGTGCCAGCAGCTCCAAGGGACAGTTGTACACTGAAGCTTTCTTT
CDR3: CASSSKGQLYTEAFF

size: .
J: TRBJ1-6
D: .
V: TRBV14
DNA: TGTGCCAGCAGCCAAGATTTGGGGAATTCACCCCTCCACTTT
CDR3: CASSQDLGNSPLHF

size: .
J: TRBJ2-7
D: .
V: TRBV11-2
DNA: TGTGCCAGCAGCTTAGATGGGGGGCGATACGAGCAGTACTTC
CDR3: CASSLDGGRYEQYF

size: .
J: TRBJ1-6
D: TRBD1
V: TRBV5-8
DNA: TGTGCCAGCAGCTTGGGGACAGGGGGTAGGAATTCACCCCTCCACTTT
CDR3: CASSLGTGGRNSPLHF

size: .
J: TRBJ2-2
D: TRBD2
V: TRBV5-6
DNA: TGTGCCAGCAGCCCTCTAGCGGGGGGGCCCAGCGGCGGGGAGCTGTTTTTT
CDR3: CASSPLAGGPSGGELFF

size: .
J: TRBJ2-1
D: TRBD2
V: TRBV29-1
DNA: TGCAGCGTTGAACTAGCGGGGGGAATCTCCTACAATGAGCAGTTCTTC
CDR3: CSVELAGGISYNEQFF

size: few
J: TRBJ2-1
D: .
V: TRBV7-9
DNA: TGTGCCAGCAGCCCCAGCGGAAGGGCTTCCTACAATGAGCAGTTCTTC
CDR3: CASSPSGRASYNEQFF

size: once
J: TRBJ1-1
D: TRBD1
V: TRBV18
DNA: TGTGCCAGCTCACCGGGACAGGGTTCTCTGAACACTGAAGCTTTCTTT
CDR3: CASSPGQGSLNTEAFF

size: .
J: TRBJ1-3
D: .
V: TRBV7-2
DNA: TGTGCCAGCAGCCTACAGGGTCCCGGAAACACCATATATTTT
CDR3: CASSLQGPGNTIYF

size: .
J: TRBJ1-5
D: TRBD1
V: TRBV7-2
DNA: TGTGCCAGCAGCTTAGGTCCGGGACAGGGGCAGCCCCAGCATTTT
CDR3: CASSLGPGQGQPQHF

size: .
J: TRBJ1-5
D: .
V: TRBV6-5
DNA: TGTGCCAGCACCCACCTTTTAGAGAATCAGCCCCAGCATTTT
CDR3: CASTHLLENQPQHF

size: .
J: TRBJ1-3
D: .
V: TRBV5-6
DNA: TGTGCCAGCAGCTTCGGGGGAGGGGAGAACACCATATATTTT
CDR3: CASSFGGGENTIYF

size: once
J: TRBJ1-2
D: .
V: TRBV5-1
DNA: TGCGCCAGCAGCTTGGGGCCTAGCAGTGGCTACACCTTC
CDR3: CASSLGPSSGYTF

size: .
J: TRBJ1-2
D: .
V: TRBV5-1
DNA: TGCGCCAGCAGCCGGAGGGGCGTGGAGGGTAACTATGGCTACACCTTC
CDR3: CASSRRGVEGNYGYTF

size: .
J: TRBJ1-1
D: .
V: TRBV28
DNA: TGTGCCAGCAGTTTTCAGGAGGGCCGCGCCCTCGAAGCTTTCTTT
CDR3: CASSFQEGRALEAFF

size: .
J: TRBJ2-1
D: TRBD1
V: TRBV5-1
DNA: TGCGCCAGCAGCTCCGGGACAGGGGTTGTTGAGCAGTTCTTC
CDR3: CASSSGTGVVEQFF

size: .
J: TRBJ2-5
D: .
V: TRBV7-2
DNA: TGTGCCAGCAGCCCCCCCTGGGAGACCCAGTACTTC
CDR3: CASSPPWETQYF

size: .
J: TRBJ2-3
D: .
V: TRBV10-2
DNA: TGCGCCAGCAGTGAGTCGTCATCAGGGTCCGATACGCAGTATTTT
CDR3: CASSESSSGSDTQYF

size: .
J: TRBJ1-2
D: TRBD1
V: TRBV28
DNA: TGTGCCAGCAGCCAGGGACAGAGCTATGGCTACACCTTC
CDR3: CASSQGQSYGYTF

size: .
J: TRBJ2-5
D: .
V: TRBV9
DNA: TGTGCCAGCAGCGTAGCGGGACAAAGGGGAGAGACCCAGTACTTC
CDR3: CASSVAGQRGETQYF

size: .
J: TRBJ2-4
D: .
V: TRBV7-2
DNA: TGTGCCAGCAGCTTAAGCAGGGGACGTACCAAAAACATTCAGTACTTC
CDR3: CASSLSRGRTKNIQYF

size: .
J: TRBJ1-4
D: .
V: TRBV18
DNA: TGTGCCAGCTCACCGGGGGGGAATGAAAAACTGTTTTTT
CDR3: CASSPGGNEKLFF

size: once
J: TRBJ1-1
D: .
V: TRBV10-2
DNA: TGCGCCAGCAGAGGACAGTCGAACACTGAAGCTTTCTTT
CDR3: CASRGQSNTEAFF